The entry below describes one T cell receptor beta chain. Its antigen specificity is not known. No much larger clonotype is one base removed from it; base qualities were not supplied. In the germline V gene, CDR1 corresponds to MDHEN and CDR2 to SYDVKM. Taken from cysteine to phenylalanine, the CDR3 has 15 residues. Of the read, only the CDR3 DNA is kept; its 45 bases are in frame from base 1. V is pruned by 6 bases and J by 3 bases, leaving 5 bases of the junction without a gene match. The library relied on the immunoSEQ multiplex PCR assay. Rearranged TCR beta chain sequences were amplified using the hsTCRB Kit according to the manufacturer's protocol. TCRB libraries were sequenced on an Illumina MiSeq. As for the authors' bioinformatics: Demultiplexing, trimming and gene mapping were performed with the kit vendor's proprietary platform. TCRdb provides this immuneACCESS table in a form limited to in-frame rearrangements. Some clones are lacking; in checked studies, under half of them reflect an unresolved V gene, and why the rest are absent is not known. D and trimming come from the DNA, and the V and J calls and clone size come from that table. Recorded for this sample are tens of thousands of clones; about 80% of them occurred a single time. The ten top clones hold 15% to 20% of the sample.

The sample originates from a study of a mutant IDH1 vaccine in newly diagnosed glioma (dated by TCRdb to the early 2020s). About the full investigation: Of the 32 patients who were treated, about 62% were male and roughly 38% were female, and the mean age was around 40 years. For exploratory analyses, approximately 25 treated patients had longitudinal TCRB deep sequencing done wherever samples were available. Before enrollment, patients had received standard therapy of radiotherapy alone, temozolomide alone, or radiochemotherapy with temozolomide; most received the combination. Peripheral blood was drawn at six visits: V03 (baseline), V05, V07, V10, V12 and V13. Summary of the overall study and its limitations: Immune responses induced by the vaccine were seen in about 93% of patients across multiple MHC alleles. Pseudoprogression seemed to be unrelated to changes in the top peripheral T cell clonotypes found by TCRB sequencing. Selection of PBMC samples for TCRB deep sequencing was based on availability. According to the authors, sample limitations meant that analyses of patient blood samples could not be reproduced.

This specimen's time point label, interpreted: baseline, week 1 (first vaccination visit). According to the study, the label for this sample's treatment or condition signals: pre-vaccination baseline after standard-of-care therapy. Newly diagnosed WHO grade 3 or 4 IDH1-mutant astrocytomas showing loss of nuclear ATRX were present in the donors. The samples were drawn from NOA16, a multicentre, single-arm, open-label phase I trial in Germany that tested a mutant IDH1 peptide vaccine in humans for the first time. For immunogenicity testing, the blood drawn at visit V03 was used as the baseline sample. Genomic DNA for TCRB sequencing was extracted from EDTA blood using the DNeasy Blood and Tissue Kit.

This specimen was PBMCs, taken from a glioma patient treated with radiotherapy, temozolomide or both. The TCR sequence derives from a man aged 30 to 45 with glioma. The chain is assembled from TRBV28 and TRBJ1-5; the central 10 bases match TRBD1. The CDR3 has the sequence CASRTGGNSNQPQHF. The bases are TGTGCCAGCAGGACAGGGGGCAACTCCAATCAGCCCCAGCATTTT.